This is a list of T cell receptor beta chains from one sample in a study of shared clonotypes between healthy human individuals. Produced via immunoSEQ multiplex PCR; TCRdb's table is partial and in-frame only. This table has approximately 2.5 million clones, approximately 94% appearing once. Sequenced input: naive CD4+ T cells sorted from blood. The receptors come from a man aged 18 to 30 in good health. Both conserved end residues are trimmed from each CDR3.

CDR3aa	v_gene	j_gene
ASSQGVEYQTEAF	TRBV4-2	TRBJ1-1
ASSLRGVSNQPQH	TRBV6-5	TRBJ1-5
ASSFLETGINTIY	TRBV6-6	TRBJ1-3
ASRAGPQETQY	TRBV5-1	TRBJ2-5
ASSPRQGGTEAF	TRBV19	TRBJ1-1
ATYVGEQY	TRBV5-4	TRBJ2-7
ASSLLSQNTEAF	TRBV7-6	TRBJ1-1
ASSTRDRGEETQY	TRBV5-1	TRBJ2-5
ASSYITGSNSPLH	TRBV6-5	TRBJ1-6
ASKLPVGEQY	TRBV7-8	TRBJ2-7
SVGQGSETQY	TRBV29-1	TRBJ2-5
ASSFQAGYGYT	TRBV11-2	TRBJ1-2
ATSRGPGDSHQPQH	TRBV15	TRBJ1-5
ASSLEGDTEAF	TRBV11-3	TRBJ1-1
ASSPGLTERDEQY	TRBV18	TRBJ2-7
ASSLVAGNTGELF	TRBV5-4	TRBJ2-2
ASSSRQGASQETQY	TRBV5-1	TRBJ2-5
ASSLVAGNRANVLT	TRBV7-2	TRBJ2-6
ASRPPPGQGYEQY	TRBV6-6	TRBJ2-7
ASSSTTYGIRGYT	TRBV28	TRBJ1-2
ASSLVPDTQY	TRBV7-8	TRBJ2-3
ASSLDYRGISPLH	TRBV7-2	TRBJ1-6
ASGQEDGPQH	TRBV10-3	TRBJ1-5
ASSFGDGTSTDTQY	TRBV13	TRBJ2-3
ATSLQGYSNQPQH	TRBV15	TRBJ1-5
ASSLGASDSGNTIY	TRBV5-1	TRBJ1-3
ASSLAGHGETQY	TRBV18	TRBJ2-5
ASRDYRDSYGYT	TRBV2	TRBJ1-2
ASSPTSGAYEQY	TRBV28	TRBJ2-7
ASSSGGSLGEQY	TRBV5-4	TRBJ2-7
ASSLAARIQY	TRBV7-2	TRBJ2-5
ASSSDRGKEQY	TRBV27	TRBJ2-7
ASSSGGTGWHEQY	TRBV5-6	TRBJ2-7
ASSLSGGGGADTQY	TRBV5-1	TRBJ2-3
ASSPTRAGELF	TRBV18	TRBJ2-2
ARMSGFRSVQY	TRBV5-1	TRBJ2-7
ATSRTTGVGANVLT	TRBV15	TRBJ2-6
ASRADGGWGYT	TRBV2	TRBJ1-2
ASSPLDGRAETQY	TRBV5-1	TRBJ2-5
ASSRHGLAETQY	TRBV6-5	TRBJ2-5
ASKHTVNTGELF	TRBV6-6	TRBJ2-2
ASSPPTSGSTDTQY	TRBV18	TRBJ2-3
ASSPGQLGNTIY	TRBV5-4	TRBJ1-3
ASSPSTGGGTDTQY	TRBV5-1	TRBJ2-3